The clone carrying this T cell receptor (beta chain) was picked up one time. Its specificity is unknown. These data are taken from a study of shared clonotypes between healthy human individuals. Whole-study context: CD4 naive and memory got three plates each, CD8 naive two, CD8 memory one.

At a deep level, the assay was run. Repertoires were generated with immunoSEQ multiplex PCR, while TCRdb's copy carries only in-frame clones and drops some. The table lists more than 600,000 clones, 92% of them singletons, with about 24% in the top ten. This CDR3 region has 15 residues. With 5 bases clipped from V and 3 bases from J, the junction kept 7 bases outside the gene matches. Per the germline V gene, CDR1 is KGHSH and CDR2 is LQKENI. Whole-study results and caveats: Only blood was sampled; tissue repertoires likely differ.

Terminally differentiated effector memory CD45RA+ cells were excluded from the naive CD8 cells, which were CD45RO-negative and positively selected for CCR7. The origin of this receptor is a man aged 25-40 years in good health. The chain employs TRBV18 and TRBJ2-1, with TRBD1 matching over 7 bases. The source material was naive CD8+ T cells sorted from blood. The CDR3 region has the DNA TGTGCCAGCTCAAGAAGACAGGGAAGCTACAATGAGCAGTTCTTC. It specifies CASSRRQGSYNEQFF.